What follows is one T cell receptor beta chain and its context. Its antigen is undetermined. These data originate in a study of radiation and T cells in renal cell carcinoma. Whole-study findings and limits: In blood, top tumor clones expanded by 2 weeks, shrinking by 4.

Only in-frame clones appear in the TCRdb table, and some are missing; sequencing was by immunoSEQ multiplex PCR. The sample holds 140,000 or so clones, 75% to 90% seen once. Sample time point: blood 4 weeks post-SBRT, at nephrectomy. The treatment is: 15 Gy SBRT to primary tumor, nephrectomy 4 weeks later. Nephrectomy followed 15 Gy stereotactic body radiation by 4 weeks. Blood was sampled at baseline, 2 weeks and 4 weeks after SBRT. The patient's renal cell carcinoma had clear cell pathology. Per the germline V gene, CDR1 is SNHLY and CDR2 is FYNNEI. CDR3 length: 13 residues. The V end was cut by 6 bases, the J end by 5 bases, with 10 bases between.

The specimen comprised blood, sampled from a patient whose treatment included radiotherapy and nephrectomy. This sequence was found in a woman aged 50 to 60 with renal cell carcinoma. This chain uses TRBV2 with TRBJ1-4, with D maybe TRBD1 (6 bases). CDR3: CASSLDRNEKLFF. CDR3 nucleotides: TGTGCCAGCAGCTTAGACAGGAATGAAAAACTGTTTTTT.